This TCR beta chain was captured in a study of CD8+CD57+ T cells in acquired aplastic anemia. Study in general: The average for DNA from sorted CD4+ and CD8+ cells was roughly 3 ug. Study conclusions and caveats: Sharing between patients and controls was observed for twenty-nine CD8+ CDR3 sequences.

An expansion of CD8+CD57+ cells by flow cytometry had been shown in patients chosen for sequencing. There were no patients without severe acquired aplastic anemia. This CDR3 is built from 16 residues. Germline loops: CDR1 WSHSY, CDR2 SAAADI. After removal of 6 bases from V and 5 bases from J, the junction contained 15 bases not matched to a gene. This clonotype has a count of ten or more. Its cognate antigen is unknown. The template used for profiling TCR beta VDJ and CDR3 was genomic DNA. TCRdb reprocessed the reads with MiXCR, giving one entry per CDR3 protein. The sample yields approximately 150,000 distinct CDR3 sequences, around half seen once.

This receptor was obtained from a human donor with aplastic anemia. The specimen sequenced was sorted CD4+, CD8+, or CD8+CD57+ T cells (not recorded which) from PBMCs. The rearrangement uses TRBV10-2 and TRBJ2-5, with TRBD1 matching over 7 bases. The CDR3 DNA reads TGCGCCAGCAGCCGGGACAGCCAGTATGGAGTGGAGACCCAGTACTTC. Amino acid sequence: CASSRDSQYGVETQYF.